These T cell receptor beta chains were read from a single sample in a study of Graves' ophthalmopathy and Graves' hyperthyroidism. TCRdb ran MiXCR on the multiplex PCR reads and lists one entry per CDR3 protein. The sample lists about 220,000 distinct CDR3 sequences; 20% to 25% were seen once. The sample comprised peripheral blood. Receptors originate from a woman aged 45-65 years with Graves' ophthalmopathy. The CDR3 runs from the conserved cysteine through the conserved F or W. Each record gives: clone size, V gene, D gene, J gene, CDR3 length, CDR3 protein, CDR3 DNA. The D gene is left open where the match is weak. A row's size may be missing; if present it is once, few, many or a size class.

many	TRBV10-3	NA	TRBJ2-2	15	CAIGIAEPPGGELFF	TGTGCCATCGGGATAGCGGAGCCTCCGGGCGGGGAGCTGTTTTTT
many	TRBV12-3/TRBV12-4	NA	TRBJ2-7	15	CASSPLGGVAYEQYF	TGTGCCAGCAGCCCGCTGGGCGGCGTTGCCTACGAGCAGTACTTC
many	TRBV11-2	NA	TRBJ2-6	15	CASSLSNSGANVLTF	TGTGCCAGCAGCTTAAGTAATTCTGGGGCCAACGTCCTGACTTTC
many	TRBV30	NA	TRBJ2-5	13	CAWSTLAEETQYF	TGTGCCTGGAGTACCCTAGCTGAAGAGACCCAGTACTTC
many	TRBV20-1	TRBD1	TRBJ2-7	13	CSARRQGTHEQYF	TGCAGTGCTAGAAGACAGGGGACCCACGAGCAGTACTTC
many	TRBV12-3/TRBV12-4	NA	TRBJ1-2	12	CASSLGIYGYTF	TGTGCCAGCAGTTTGGGGATCTATGGCTACACCTTC
many	TRBV6-1	NA	TRBJ1-1	14	CASRESGFNTEAFF	TGTGCCAGCAGAGAATCAGGGTTTAACACTGAAGCTTTCTTT
few	TRBV9	NA	TRBJ2-2	15	CASSHGLLGAGELFF	TGTGCCAGCAGCCACGGGCTCCTCGGGGCCGGGGAGCTGTTTTTT
many	TRBV27	TRBD1	TRBJ1-6	18	CASSYTGVSRSYNSPLHF	TGTGCCAGCAGTTACACAGGGGTTTCCAGATCCTATAATTCACCCCTCCACTTT
many	TRBV12-3/TRBV12-4	TRBD2	TRBJ2-7	14	CASSWSGGRYEQYF	TGTGCCAGCAGTTGGTCGGGAGGGCGGTACGAGCAGTACTTC
many	TRBV7-9	NA	TRBJ2-5	12	CASSLAEAALYF	TGTGCCAGCAGCTTAGCGGAGGCGGCTTTATACTTC
many	TRBV7-2	TRBD1	TRBJ2-5	15	CASSTGTASQETQYF	TGTGCCAGCAGCACGGGGACAGCCAGCCAAGAGACCCAGTACTTC
many	TRBV11-2	NA	TRBJ2-6	17	CASSLVSGRSGANVLTF	TGTGCCAGCAGCTTGGTGTCAGGCCGCTCTGGGGCCAACGTCCTGACTTTC
many	TRBV2	NA	TRBJ1-5	12	CASGSANQPQHF	TGTGCCAGCGGGAGTGCAAATCAGCCCCAGCATTTT
many	TRBV12-3/TRBV12-4	NA	TRBJ1-1	14	CASSLVGGDTEAFF	TGTGCCAGCAGTTTAGTCGGGGGCGACACTGAAGCTTTCTTT
NA	TRBV19	TRBD1	TRBJ2-7	13	CASRRQGSYEQYF	TGTGCCAGCAGACGACAGGGTTCCTACGAGCAGTACTTC
NA	TRBV7-2	TRBD1	TRBJ2-7	15	CASSLGGQGADEQYF	TGTGCCAGCAGCTTAGGGGGACAGGGGGCGGACGAGCAGTACTTC
NA	TRBV5-1	NA	TRBJ2-5	15	CASSLTQGGRETQYF	TGCGCCAGCAGCTTGACCCAGGGTGGTAGAGAGACCCAGTACTTC
many	TRBV28	TRBD1	TRBJ1-6	15	CASSPRQGGNSPLHF	TGTGCCAGCAGTCCGCGACAGGGGGGTAATTCACCCCTCCACTTT
many	TRBV25-1	NA	TRBJ2-7	16	CASSGGRQGTPYEQYF	TGTGCCAGCAGTGGGGGGCGGCAGGGTACCCCCTACGAGCAGTACTTC
NA	TRBV24-1	NA	TRBJ1-2	16	CATSDSYRSTNYGYTF	TGTGCCACCAGTGACTCCTACAGATCCACTAACTATGGCTACACCTTC
many	TRBV27	NA	TRBJ1-5	13	CASSFGLNQPQHF	TGTGCCAGCAGTTTCGGACTCAATCAGCCCCAGCATTTT
many	TRBV20-1	NA	TRBJ1-5	14	CSARARGSNQPQHF	TGCAGTGCCCGAGCCAGGGGAAGCAATCAGCCCCAGCATTTT
few	TRBV5-4	NA	TRBJ2-7	15	CASSLGKGPFYEQYF	TGTGCCAGCAGCTTGGGTAAAGGACCGTTCTACGAGCAGTACTTC
NA	TRBV2	TRBD2	TRBJ2-5	17	CASSEGLAGVQPETQYF	TGTGCCAGCAGTGAAGGACTAGCGGGGGTCCAACCAGAGACCCAGTACTTC
many	TRBV5-1	TRBD1	TRBJ2-7	15	CASSLQTGSSYEQYF	TGCGCCAGCAGCTTGCAGACAGGGAGCTCCTACGAGCAGTACTTC
many	TRBV20-1	TRBD1	TRBJ2-7	14	CSARKGAKGYEQYF	TGCAGTGCAAGGAAGGGGGCTAAGGGCTACGAGCAGTACTTC
many	TRBV19	NA	TRBJ2-7	11	CASSHHYEQYF	TGTGCCAGTAGCCATCACTACGAGCAGTACTTC
many	TRBV20-1	NA	TRBJ2-7	10	CSARGYEQYF	TGCAGTGCTAGAGGGTACGAGCAGTACTTC
few	TRBV2	NA	TRBJ2-1	14	CASNEQSSYNEQFF	TGTGCCAGCAATGAACAGAGCTCCTACAATGAGCAGTTCTTC
many	TRBV2	NA	TRBJ1-5	15	CASSDRSGSNQPQHF	TGTGCCAGCAGTGATAGGTCAGGGAGCAATCAGCCCCAGCATTTT
many	TRBV30	NA	TRBJ1-2	12	CAWSGEGYGYTF	TGTGCCTGGAGCGGAGAGGGCTATGGCTACACCTTC
many	TRBV6-5	NA	TRBJ2-7	13	CATISSLGYEQYF	TGTGCCACCATTAGCTCTCTGGGCTACGAGCAGTACTTC
few	TRBV5-1	TRBD1	TRBJ1-3	16	CASSLAGQGYGNTIYF	TGCGCCAGCAGCTTGGCGGGACAGGGGTACGGAAACACCATATATTTT
many	TRBV5-1	NA	TRBJ2-5	15	CASSPFGAAQETQYF	TGCGCCAGCAGCCCCTTTGGAGCCGCCCAAGAGACCCAGTACTTC
many	TRBV7-6	NA	TRBJ2-3	15	CASSARLTDTDTQYF	TGTGCCAGCAGCGCCCGATTGACTGACACAGATACGCAGTATTTT
many	TRBV5-1	TRBD2	TRBJ2-5	17	CASSLVAGGPGLETQYF	TGCGCCAGCAGCTTGGTGGCGGGAGGGCCGGGTCTGGAGACCCAGTACTTC
many	TRBV27	TRBD2	TRBJ2-7	18	CASSLLGTSGGSPYEQYF	TGTGCCAGCAGTTTATTGGGGACTAGCGGAGGTTCCCCCTACGAGCAGTACTTC